This TCR beta chain is drawn from a study of blood T cell repertoires in COVID-19. Across the whole study: Samples of COVID-19 (acute and convalescent) were obtained from the United States, Italy and Spain.

The study drew participants aged about 18 to 89 years from some 24 US areas. Germline V gives CDR1 SGHTA, CDR2 FQGNSA. The CDR3 loop spans 15 amino acids. Trimming cost V 1 base and J 0 bases, with 9 bases left between them. Only one count was recorded for this clone. Clones were sequenced by immunoSEQ multiplex PCR, and TCRdb holds only the in-frame ones, with some missing. The sample lists some 170,000 clones, roughly 84% occurring once. The genes are TRBV7-2 and TRBJ2-5; TRBD2 might be the D (5 bases). The receptor was derived from a middle-aged man who had recovered from COVID-19. Sequences were obtained from PBMCs or T cells enriched from blood (not recorded which). CDR3 sequence reads: CASSLVPSNQETQYF. For the CDR3, the DNA is TGTGCCAGCAGCTTAGTCCCTAGCAACCAAGAGACCCAGTACTTC.